Sequencing of this T cell receptor beta chain was carried out in a study of blood T cell repertoires in COVID-19. Overall study: T cells, B-cell-depleted T cells, or PBMCs provided the cDNA or gDNA that served as material.

Per the germline V gene, CDR1 is SGDLS and CDR2 is YYNGEE. This CDR3 spans 15 amino acids. V dropped 4 bases and J dropped 8; count of bases not matched to a gene: 6. Under the authors' procedure: From reference gene primer amplification, estimates of nucleated cell counts were derived. Profiled with immunoSEQ multiplex PCR; TCRdb holds only in-frame clones, not every one. V and J calls plus clone size are reproduced from that table; the DNA served to infer D and trimming. The data contain roughly 110,000 clones, about 88% of them seen just once; the ten biggest clones take up 8% to 9.5%. The receptor comes from a woman in her 70s who had recovered from COVID-19. This rearrangement joins TRBV9 to TRBJ1-6; 10 bases match TRBD1. The sequenced sample consisted of peripheral blood. In DNA, the CDR3 is TGTGCCAGCAGCTTGGGACAGGGGCCGGATTCACCCCTCCACTTT. This encodes CASSLGQGPDSPLHF.